This T cell receptor (beta chain) originates from a study of T-cell reconstitution after alpha-beta-depleted transplantation in children (dated by TCRdb to the mid-2010s). Turning to the overall study: Using TCR repertoire profiling, the study quantitatively followed how T-cell immune reconstitution unfolded in children after TCRalphabeta/CD19-depleted allogeneic hematopoietic cell transplantation. Overall study results and their limits: Over subsequent months, a decline in hyperexpanded clone frequencies was noted, and after one year, T-cell counts and TCRbeta diversity were mostly ascribed to newly produced T cells. The apparently early recovery of alphabetaT-cell counts about two months after transplant reportedly depended on only several hundred rapidly expanded clones that came from non-depleted graft cells. In some patients, the high TCRbeta diversity seen at day 60 was put down to recipient T cells and intrathymic progenitors that had survived conditioning.

This clonotype was observed many times. This clone's antigen is unknown. The input lacks base qualities; no much larger clone sits a single base away. Taken with the paper, the label for treatment or condition translates to: allogeneic hematopoietic cell transplantation with graft depleted of TCRalphabeta T cells and CD19 B cells. Transplant recipients were children who received TCRalphabeta/CD19-depleted allogeneic hematopoietic cell grafts. The library was built by means of PCR. Sequencing used an Illumina HiSeq 2500. TCR library preparation used molecular barcoding, with unique molecular identifiers applied to normalize quantification of the TCRbeta repertoire. Starting from the raw public reads, TCRdb applied fastp trimming at Q25, assembled clones with MiXCR and retained in-frame beta chains. Entries are consolidated by CDR3 protein sequence, retaining the most common genes and DNA. Across this sample there are 250,000 to 300,000 distinct CDR3 sequences, with over 7.5% seen only once. The top ten constitute 9.1% of the sample.

At the junction V is shortened by 1 base and J by 3 bases; bases outside the gene matches: 7. Counted from cysteine to phenylalanine, this CDR3 has 18 amino acids. Only CDR3 DNA is held: 54 bases, read in frame from base 1. From the germline V gene, CDR1 is SGHVS and CDR2 is FQNEAQ. The material sequenced was peripheral blood, taken 360 days after TCRalphabeta/CD19-depleted stem cell transplant. The sequence joins TRBV7-8 to TRBJ2-2, and TRBD2 aligns with 11 junction nucleotides. The TCR comes from a female patient under 10 years old who had a stem cell transplant for Fanconi anemia, so the T cells may come from the graft donor. The sequenced DNA: TGTGCCAGCAGCTTAGTCACTAGCGGGGGTCCTCACACCGGGGAGCTGTTTTTT. It specifies CASSLVTSGGPHTGELFF.